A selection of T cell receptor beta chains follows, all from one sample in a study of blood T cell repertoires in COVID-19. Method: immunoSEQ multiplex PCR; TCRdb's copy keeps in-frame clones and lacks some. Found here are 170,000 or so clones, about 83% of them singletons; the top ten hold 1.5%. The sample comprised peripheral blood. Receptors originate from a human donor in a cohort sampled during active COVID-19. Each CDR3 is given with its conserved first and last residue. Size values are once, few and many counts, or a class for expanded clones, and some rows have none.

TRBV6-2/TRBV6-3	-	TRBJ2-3	CASSYSGWESTSTDTQYF
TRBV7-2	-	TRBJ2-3	CASSPSGGSIDTQYF
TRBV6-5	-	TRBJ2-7	CASSYPTSGRIEQYF
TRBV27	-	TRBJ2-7	CASNQWGGYEQYF
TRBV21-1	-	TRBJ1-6	CASSKGGRGDSPLHF
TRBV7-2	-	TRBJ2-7	CASSVAGGYEQYF
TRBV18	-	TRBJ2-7	CASSPRGDEQYF
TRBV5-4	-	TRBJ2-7	CASSPDRGPTYEQYF
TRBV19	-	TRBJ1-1	CASSYGTPNTEAFF
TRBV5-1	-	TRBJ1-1	CASSLGGIAEAFF
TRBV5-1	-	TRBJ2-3	CASSFPSGDTQYF
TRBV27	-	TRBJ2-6	CASSFDRGTSGANVLTF
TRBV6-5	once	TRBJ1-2	CASSYSEESANYGYTF
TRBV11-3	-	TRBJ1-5	CASSLAGGRQPQHF
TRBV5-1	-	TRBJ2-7	CASSFMALSGSYEQYF
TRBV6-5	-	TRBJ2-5	CASSLRDRYQETQYF
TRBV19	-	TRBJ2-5	CASSNTGGQETQYF
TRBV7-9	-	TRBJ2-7	CASSPWTGAIAYEQYF
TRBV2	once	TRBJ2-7	CASSKHRDPYEQYF
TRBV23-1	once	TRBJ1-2	CASSQRTQWGVDYGYTF
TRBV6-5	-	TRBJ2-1	CASRGGAHNEQFF
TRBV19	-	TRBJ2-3	CASSIETSVLTDTQYF
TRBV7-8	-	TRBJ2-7	CASSLRLAGGPYEQYF
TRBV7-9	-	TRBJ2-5	CASSLGLAGVQQETQYF
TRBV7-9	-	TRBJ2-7	CASSSTVYEQYF
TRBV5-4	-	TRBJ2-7	CASSPRSGGGTYEQYF
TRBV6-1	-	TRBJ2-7	CASSEGGLAPYEQYF
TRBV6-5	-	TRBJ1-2	CASSTDRAYGYTF
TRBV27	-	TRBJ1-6	CASRVLGTVNSPLHF
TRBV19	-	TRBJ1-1	CASSIRGGGVDTEAFF
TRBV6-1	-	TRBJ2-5	CASSERSNYKGETQYF
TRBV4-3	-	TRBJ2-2	CASSLQLGQGGTGELFF
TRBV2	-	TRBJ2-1	CASSEGLAASYNEQFF
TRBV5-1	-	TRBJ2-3	CASSARLGLTDTQYF